This T cell receptor (beta chain) was identified in a study of shared clonotypes between healthy human individuals (dated by TCRdb to about 2020). With respect to the entire study: Three men and two women, aged 18 to 49 years, made up the cohort. For each donor, three plates each were used for CD4 naive and CD4 memory, two plates were used for CD8 naive, and one plate was used for CD8 memory. To estimate repertoire size and how much clonotype sharing occurs between individuals, the study deeply sequenced the blood TCR repertoires of roughly 5 healthy adults. To increase sequencing depth and limit assay-specific biases, different laboratories used diverse techniques to prepare libraries and sequence TCR repertoires. Between about 0.85 and 10 billion PBMCs per donor were obtained by leukapheresis.

Paper-wide results and their limitations: Pairwise subsampling indicated that sequencing depth was expected to affect the degree of clonotype sharing among donors. Clonotypes shared by all four sorted-subset donors showed higher generation probabilities than non-shared clonotypes. Because the study included only a small number of donors, the genetic and exposure-history diversity represented was limited. When a handful of donors were compared, the shared fraction of clonotypes was 5% to 6.5% for naive CD4, about 4% for naive CD8, roughly 2.5% for memory CD4, and roughly 0.43% for memory CD8. Larger estimated clonotype richness was generally found for naive subsets than for memory subsets. Incomplete sequencing was indicated by rarefaction of sorted-subset datasets, despite the large sequencing depth. Only blood was sampled, and tissue TCR repertoires likely differ from those in blood.

This clone was observed a handful of times. The antigen it binds to is not known. Base qualities were left out, and no much larger clone turns up one base away. Healthy HIV-negative adults with no recently reported acute infections or vaccinations were included as donors. All donors were Caucasian adults living in Nashville, Tennessee, USA. CD4+ T cells were enriched by magnetic negative selection; naive cells were then positively selected on CD45RA, and the negative fraction formed the memory subset. Blood was collected by leukapheresis, and PBMCs were isolated by Ficoll-Histopaque density gradient centrifugation and then cryopreserved in liquid nitrogen vapor phase. Purity and quantity of every magnetically sorted T cell population were checked by analytical flow cytometry. From each sorted fraction, genomic DNA was isolated and quantified by UV absorbance on a Nanodrop 2000c. Using the deep immunoSEQ assay, TCR CDR3 regions were amplified from genomic DNA by multiplex PCR. Extracted genomic DNA from each cell subset was spread evenly across all wells of several immunoSEQ 96-well plates, with each plate serving as a replicate. For sorted subsets, each replicate PCR was loaded with around 220 ng genomic DNA, equivalent to approximately 27,000 T cell genomes. Purified libraries were measured with a Qubit 3.0 fluorometer, size-checked on a Bioanalyzer 2100, and measured again with the KAPA Library Quantification kit. Every immunoSEQ 96-well plate was sequenced on a dedicated single-read 150-cycle Illumina NextSeq 550 flow cell. The paper's processing steps were these. Because the immunoSEQ output included only junctional sequences and no quality scores, the filtering could not be the same as the filtering used for full-length reads. Sequences were annotated with PyIR, a Python wrapper for IgBLAST v1.9, using IMGT germline references to assign V/J genes and CDR3. Any read was removed if the V/J assignment was weak (E-value above 1e-6), the CDR3 was missing, or the read contained stop codons, out-of-frame junctions, or ambiguous translated residues. V3J clonotypes were defined as sequences sharing the same inferred V gene, J gene, and CDR3 amino acid sequence. Percentage overlap between repertoires was calculated by dividing the number of shared unique clonotypes by the size of the smaller repertoire. Richness of each repertoire was evaluated using RTK rarefaction, the Chao1 estimator, and Recon v2.1 estimates of unobserved clonotypes. Generation probabilities for all TCRbeta clonotypes obtained by the gDNA method from a few donors were computed using OLGA. TCRdb retrieved this table from immuneACCESS and kept in-frame rearrangements only. Not all clones are present; in checked studies, unresolved V genes account for under half, and no reason is known for the remainder. D and trimming were read from the DNA, whereas the V and J calls and clone size are those reported in that table. The table for this sample lists almost 750,000 clones; around 70% of them were counted only once. About 1.8% of the sample is held by the ten biggest clonotypes.

The CDR3 covers 15 residues, taking in both the cysteine and the phenylalanine. Just CDR3 DNA is preserved here, 45 bases in frame from base 1. Trimming takes 0 bases off V and 5 bases off J; junction bases not matched to a gene: 5. The CDR1 and CDR2 encoded by the germline V gene (reference sequence) are MNHEY and SMNVEV. The sample comprised memory CD4+ T cells sorted from blood. The intended sense of this specimen's cell subset or site label: CD45RA-negative fraction. The source of this sequence is a woman aged 30 to 39 in good health. Recombination connected TRBV27 to TRBJ2-5, and TRBD1 matches 8 of the central bases. The CDR3 sequence is CASSLSQGARETQYF. The nucleotide sequence reads TGTGCCAGCAGTTTATCGCAGGGGGCTCGCGAGACCCAGTACTTC.